A single sample gave rise to the 7 T cell receptor beta chains below, sequenced in a study of shared clonotypes between healthy human individuals. Here immunoSEQ multiplex PCR was the method, and the copy in TCRdb shows in-frame clones only, minus some. Of about 2.4 million clones in the sample, roughly 93% were seen once. Material: naive CD4+ T cells from PBMCs. Described subset: CD45RA+ positively selected. These receptors were obtained from a man between 18 and 29 years old in good health. Some clones in this sample may be carry-over from other donors' samples.

As for this clone: Other nucleotide sequences in the sample specify the same CDR3. The chain carries TRBV6-5 and TRBJ1-4, with D possibly matching TRBD1 (5 bases). V was cut by 6 bases and J by 0 bases, with 11 bases left in between. The CDR3 totals 15 residues. Germline V gives CDR1 MNHEY, CDR2 SVGAGI. CDR3 loop: CASRRDGATNEKLFF. DNA for the CDR3: TGTGCCAGCAGGCGGGACGGTGCAACTAATGAAAAACTGTTTTTT.

The CDR3, as DNA: TGTGCCAGCAGCGAGGGACAGGCGGGAAGACATGAAAAACTGTTTTTT. This sequence encodes CASSEGQAGRHEKLFF. This rearrangement joins TRBV28 to TRBJ1-4, with 8 bases matching TRBD1. The germline gives CDR1 MDHEN, CDR2 SYDVKM. This CDR3 is built from 16 residues. The V and J ends lost 6 bases and 6 bases, in that order; junction bases with no gene match: 12.

This chain joins TRBV6-6 and TRBJ1-5; D is possibly TRBD1 (5 bases). This CDR3 has 13 residues. The V and J ends lost 2 bases and 11 bases respectively, with 13 bases between them. Per the germline V gene, CDR1 is MNHNY and CDR2 is SVGAGI (reference sequence). Here the CDR3 reads CASSYAGREAQHF. The CDR3 DNA reads as TGTGCCAGCAGTTACGCAGGCAGGGAGGCCCAGCATTTT.

The CDR3 sequence: CASSQRTGGAFF. DNA for the CDR3: TGTGCCAGCAGTCAGAGGACAGGGGGAGCTTTCTTT. The chain is built from TRBV28 and TRBJ1-1; the match to TRBD1 covers 10 bases. This CDR3 comprises 12 residues. Germline CDR1 is MDHEN and CDR2 is SYDVKM. The ends lost 5 bases at V and 10 bases at J; junction bases unmatched: 4.

Note on this clone: Other DNA sequences from this sample encode an identical CDR3 as well. The rearrangement links TRBV6-1 to TRBJ2-7; D unclear. The germline V gene has CDR1 MNHNS and CDR2 SASEGT. The CDR3 totals 14 residues. Between the trimmed V and J ends, which lost 0 bases and 0 bases, there was a span of 6 bases. The CDR3 here is CASSEAGSSYEQYF. CDR3 nucleotide sequence: TGTGCCAGCAGTGAAGCGGGCAGCTCCTACGAGCAGTACTTC.

On this clone: Within the sample, other DNA sequences also encode this same CDR3. V is TRBV5-1 and J is TRBJ1-1; D not certain. The germline V gene encodes CDR1 SGHRS and CDR2 YFSETQ. V gave up 0 bases and J gave up 2 bases, with 5 bases separating them. The CDR3 is 13 amino acids. The CDR3 nucleotides are TGCGCCAGCAGCTTGGTCCTAAACACTGAAGCTTTCTTT. This encodes CASSLVLNTEAFF.

CDR3 protein: CASSLDNTQYF. CDR3 DNA sequence: TGTGCCAGCAGCTTAGACAATACGCAGTATTTT. The chain carries TRBV11-1 and TRBJ2-3; D gene ambiguous. This CDR3 is 11 amino acids long. Trimming removed 1 base from V and 7 bases from J, with 3 bases in between. CDR1 is SGHAT, CDR2 FQDESV, per germline (reference sequence).